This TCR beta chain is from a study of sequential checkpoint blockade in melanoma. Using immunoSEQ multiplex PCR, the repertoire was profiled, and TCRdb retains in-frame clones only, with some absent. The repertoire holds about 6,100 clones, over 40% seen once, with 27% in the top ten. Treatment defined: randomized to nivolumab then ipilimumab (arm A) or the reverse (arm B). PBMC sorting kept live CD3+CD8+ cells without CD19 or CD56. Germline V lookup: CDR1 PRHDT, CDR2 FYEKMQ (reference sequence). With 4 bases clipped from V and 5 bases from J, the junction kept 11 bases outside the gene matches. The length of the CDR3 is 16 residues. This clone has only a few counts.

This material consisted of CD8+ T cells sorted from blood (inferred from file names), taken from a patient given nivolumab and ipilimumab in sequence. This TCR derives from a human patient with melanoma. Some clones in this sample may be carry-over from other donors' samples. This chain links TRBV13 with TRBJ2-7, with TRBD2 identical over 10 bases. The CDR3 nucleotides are TGTGCCAGCAGCTCCCCCAGGGCTAGCGGGGGTGACGAGCAGTACTTC. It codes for CASSSPRASGGDEQYF. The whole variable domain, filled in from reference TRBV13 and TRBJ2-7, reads AAGVIQSPRHLIKEKRETATLKCYPIPRHDTVYWYQQGPGQDPQFLISFYEKMQSDKGSIPDRFSAQQFSDYHSELNMSSLELGDSALYFCASSSPRASGGDEQYFGPGTRLTVT.